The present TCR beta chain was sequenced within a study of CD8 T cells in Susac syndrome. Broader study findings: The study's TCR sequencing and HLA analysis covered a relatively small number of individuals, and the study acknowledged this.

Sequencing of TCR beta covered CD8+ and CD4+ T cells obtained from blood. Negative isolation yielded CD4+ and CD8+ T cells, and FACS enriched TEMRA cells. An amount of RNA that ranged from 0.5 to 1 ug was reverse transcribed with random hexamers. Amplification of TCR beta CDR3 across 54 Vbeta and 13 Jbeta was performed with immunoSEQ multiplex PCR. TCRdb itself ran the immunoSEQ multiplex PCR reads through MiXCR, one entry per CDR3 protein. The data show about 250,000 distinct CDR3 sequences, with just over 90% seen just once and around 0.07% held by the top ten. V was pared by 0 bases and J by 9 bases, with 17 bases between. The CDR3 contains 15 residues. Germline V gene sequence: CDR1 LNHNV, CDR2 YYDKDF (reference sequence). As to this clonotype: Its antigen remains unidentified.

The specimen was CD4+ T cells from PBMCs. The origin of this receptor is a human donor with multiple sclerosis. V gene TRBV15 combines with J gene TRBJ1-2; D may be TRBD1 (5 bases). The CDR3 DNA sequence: TGTGCCACCAGCAGAGATGACGGGGGTGCGACGAGCTACACCTTC. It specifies CATSRDDGGATSYTF.